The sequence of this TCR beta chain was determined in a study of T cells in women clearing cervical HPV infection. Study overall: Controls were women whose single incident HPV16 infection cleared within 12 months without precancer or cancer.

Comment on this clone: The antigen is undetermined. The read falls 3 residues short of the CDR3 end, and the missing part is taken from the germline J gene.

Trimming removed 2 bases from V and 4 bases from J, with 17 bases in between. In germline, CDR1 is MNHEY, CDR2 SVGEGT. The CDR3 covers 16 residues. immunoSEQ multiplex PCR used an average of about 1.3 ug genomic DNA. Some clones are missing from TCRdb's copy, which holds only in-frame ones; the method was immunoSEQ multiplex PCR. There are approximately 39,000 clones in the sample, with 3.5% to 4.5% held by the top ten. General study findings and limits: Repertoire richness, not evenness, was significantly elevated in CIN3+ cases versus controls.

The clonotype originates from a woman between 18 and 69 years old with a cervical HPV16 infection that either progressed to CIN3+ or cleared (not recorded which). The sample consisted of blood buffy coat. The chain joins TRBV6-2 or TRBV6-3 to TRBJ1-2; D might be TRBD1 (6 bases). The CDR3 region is CASSYGGTTTGYGYTF. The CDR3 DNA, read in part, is TGTGCCAGCAGTTACGGGGGGACTACGACAGGCTATGGC.